One TCR beta chain is described in this entry. V shed 5 bases and J 10 bases; nucleotides not matched to a gene: 11. Germline CDR1 and CDR2: SGHNT and YYREEE (reference sequence). This CDR3 has 15 amino acids. These data are taken from a study of control samples from healthy donors and cancer patients. Libraries were prepared by immunoSEQ multiplex PCR; TCRdb keeps only in-frame clonotypes and omits some of them. The sample includes about 110,000 clones, roughly 90% of them seen just once. J is TRBJ1-4 and V is TRBV5-4, with 10 positions matching TRBD1. The sequenced sample was PBMCs. This sequence originates from a woman between 55 and 75 years old with lung cancer. CDR3 loop: CASSSTGGAGGKLFF. The CDR3 DNA follows: TGTGCCAGCAGTTCGACAGGGGGCGCAGGTGGAAAACTGTTTTTT.